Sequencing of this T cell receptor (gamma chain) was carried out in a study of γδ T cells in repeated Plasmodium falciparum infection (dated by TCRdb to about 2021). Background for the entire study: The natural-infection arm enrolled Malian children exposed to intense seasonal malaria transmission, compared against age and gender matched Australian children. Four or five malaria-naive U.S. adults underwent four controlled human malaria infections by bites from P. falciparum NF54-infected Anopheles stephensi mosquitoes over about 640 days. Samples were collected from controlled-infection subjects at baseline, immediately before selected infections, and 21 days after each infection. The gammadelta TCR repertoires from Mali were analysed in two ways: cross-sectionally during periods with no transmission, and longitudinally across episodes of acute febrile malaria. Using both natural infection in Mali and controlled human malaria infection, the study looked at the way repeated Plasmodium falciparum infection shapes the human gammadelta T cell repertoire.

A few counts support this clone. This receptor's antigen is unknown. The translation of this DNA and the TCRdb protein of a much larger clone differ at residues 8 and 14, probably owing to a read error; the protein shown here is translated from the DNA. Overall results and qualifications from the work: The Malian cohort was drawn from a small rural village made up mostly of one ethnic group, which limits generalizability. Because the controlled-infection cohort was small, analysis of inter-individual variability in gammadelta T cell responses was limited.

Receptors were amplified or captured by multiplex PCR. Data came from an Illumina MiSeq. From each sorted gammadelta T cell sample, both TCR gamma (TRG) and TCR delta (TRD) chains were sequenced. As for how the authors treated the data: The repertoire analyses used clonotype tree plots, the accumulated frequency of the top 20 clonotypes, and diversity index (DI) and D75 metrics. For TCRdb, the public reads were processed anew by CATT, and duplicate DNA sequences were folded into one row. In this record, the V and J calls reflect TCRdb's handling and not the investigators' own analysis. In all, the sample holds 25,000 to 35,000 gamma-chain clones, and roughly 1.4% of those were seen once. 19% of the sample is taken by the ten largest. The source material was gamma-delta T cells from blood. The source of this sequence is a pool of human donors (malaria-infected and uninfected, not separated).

The DNA is TGTGCCTTGTGGGAGCCCCCGTATTGCTTGGGCAAAAAACTCAAGGTATTT. It translates to CALWEPPYCLGKKLKVF. The sequence links TRGV9 to TRGJP. TCRdb leaves out the J gene; it was filled in here by matching the DNA to germline. The germline V gene (reference sequence) provides CDR1 GITISATS and CDR2 ISYDGTV. The cysteine opens and the phenylalanine closes a CDR3 of 17 amino acids. The DNA shown is the 51-base CDR3, in frame from base 1.